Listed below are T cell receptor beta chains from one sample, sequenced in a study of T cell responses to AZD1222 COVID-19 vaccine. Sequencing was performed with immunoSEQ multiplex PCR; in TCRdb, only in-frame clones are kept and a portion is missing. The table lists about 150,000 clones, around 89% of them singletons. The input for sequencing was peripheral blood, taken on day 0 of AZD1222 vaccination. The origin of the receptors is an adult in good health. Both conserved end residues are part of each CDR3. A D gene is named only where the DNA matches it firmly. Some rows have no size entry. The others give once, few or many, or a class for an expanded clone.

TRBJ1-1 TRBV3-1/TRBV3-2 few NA CASSQPGWAF TGTGCCAGCAGCCAACCGGGTTGGGCTTTT
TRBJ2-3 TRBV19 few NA CASSQRTSTDTQYF TGTGCCAGTAGTCAACGGACCAGCACAGATACGCAGTATTTT
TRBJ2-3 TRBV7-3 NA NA CASSYDGATDTQYF TGTGCCAGCAGTTACGATGGGGCGACAGATACGCAGTATTTT
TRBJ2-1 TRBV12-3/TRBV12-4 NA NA CASSFSGYNEQFF TGTGCCAGCAGTTTCTCAGGGTACAATGAGCAGTTCTTC
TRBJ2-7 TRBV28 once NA CASSGTRGQYF TGTGCCAGCTCTGGGACAAGGGGGCAGTACTTC
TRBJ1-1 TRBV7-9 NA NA CASSFGVGDTEAFF TGTGCCAGCAGCTTCGGGGTAGGCGACACTGAAGCTTTCTTT
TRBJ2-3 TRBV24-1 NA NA CATSDTDTQYF TGTGCCACCAGTGATACAGATACGCAGTATTTT
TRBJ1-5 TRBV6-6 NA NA CASRGVSNQPQHF TGTGCCAGCAGGGGGGTCAGCAATCAGCCCCAGCATTTT
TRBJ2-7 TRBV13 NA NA CASSLSGRGASYEQYF TGTGCCAGCAGCTTATCGGGCAGGGGAGCCTCCTACGAGCAGTACTTC
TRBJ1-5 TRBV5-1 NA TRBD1 CASSRGTGSGEPQHF TGCGCCAGCAGCCGAGGGACAGGATCCGGTGAGCCCCAGCATTTT
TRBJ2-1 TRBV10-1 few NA CASSESPAVGQFF TGCGCCAGCAGTGAATCTCCCGCAGTCGGGCAGTTCTTC
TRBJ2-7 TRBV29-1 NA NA CSVGFRTYEQYF TGCAGCGTTGGTTTCAGAACCTACGAGCAGTACTTC
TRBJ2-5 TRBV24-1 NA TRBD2 CATSSAGGEETQYF TGTGCCACCAGCTCAGCGGGGGGTGAGGAGACCCAGTACTTC
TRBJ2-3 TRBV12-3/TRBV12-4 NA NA CASSPMGSDTQYF TGTGCCAGCAGTCCTATGGGGTCAGATACGCAGTATTTT
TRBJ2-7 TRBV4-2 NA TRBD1 CASSQGRDSSYEQYF TGTGCCAGCAGCCAGGGAAGGGACAGCTCCTACGAGCAGTACTTC
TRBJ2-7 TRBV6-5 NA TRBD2 CASSYGGLANEQYF TGTGCCAGCAGTTACGGGGGACTAGCAAACGAGCAGTACTTC
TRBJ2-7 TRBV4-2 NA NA CASSRGTESSYEQYF TGTGCCAGCAGCCGAGGGACTGAGAGCTCCTACGAGCAGTACTTC
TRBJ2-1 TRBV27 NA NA CASRRALEYNEQFF TGTGCCAGCAGACGGGCCCTCGAATACAATGAGCAGTTCTTC
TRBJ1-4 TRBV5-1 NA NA CASSADGSEKLFF TGCGCCAGCAGCGCTGACGGCAGTGAAAAACTGTTTTTT
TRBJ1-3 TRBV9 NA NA CASSVDVRGARGSTIYF TGTGCCAGCAGCGTAGATGTCCGAGGGGCGCGAGGTTCCACCATATATTTT
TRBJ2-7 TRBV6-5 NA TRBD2 CASSYSLAGTSYEQYF TGTGCCAGCAGTTACTCCCTAGCGGGAACCTCCTACGAGCAGTACTTC
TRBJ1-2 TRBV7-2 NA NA CASSLDRVYGYTF TGTGCCAGCAGCTTGGACCGAGTCTATGGCTACACCTTC
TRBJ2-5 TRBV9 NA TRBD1 CASSVEQGAVETQYF TGTGCCAGCAGCGTAGAACAGGGGGCGGTGGAGACCCAGTACTTC
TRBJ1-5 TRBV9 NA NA CASSVVQGSNQPQHF TGTGCCAGCAGCGTAGTGCAGGGTAGCAATCAGCCCCAGCATTTT
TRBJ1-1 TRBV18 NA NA CASSPRDSANTEAFF TGTGCCAGCTCACCGCGGGACTCGGCGAACACTGAAGCTTTCTTT
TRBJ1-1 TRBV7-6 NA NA CASSLAVSGLRTEAFF TGTGCCAGCAGCTTAGCGGTTTCAGGGCTTCGGACTGAAGCTTTCTTT
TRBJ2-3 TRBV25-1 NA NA CASSARTVTDTQYF TGTGCCAGCAGTGCCCGGACTGTCACAGATACGCAGTATTTT
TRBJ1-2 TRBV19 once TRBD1 CASSPAGTGGYGYTF TGTGCCAGTAGTCCAGCCGGGACAGGGGGCTATGGCTACACCTTC